The TCR beta chain under discussion was sequenced for a study of cytomegalovirus exposure and HLA in healthy donors. The wider study: A previous analysis identified fewer than 130 million unique TCR beta sequences derived from about 180 million T cells. Whole-study findings and limits: Productive status was seen about 90% or about 30% of the time for most TCR beta V segments in an earlier analysis. Researchers had no immune exposure information except CMV serostatus available.

To note about this clone: What it binds is unknown. A junction boundary mismatches the germline segment, possibly from a read error.

The primer mix had 60 Vbeta and 13 Jbeta primers. Only in-frame clones appear in the TCRdb table, and some are missing; sequencing was by immunoSEQ multiplex PCR. The profile covers about 110,000 clones, with around four fifths appearing a single time and around 3% taken by the ten largest. This CDR3 spans 12 amino acids. CDR1 SEHNR and CDR2 FQNEAQ come from the germline V gene (reference sequence). The source of this sequence is a woman in her fifties or sixties in good health and CMV-seropositive. Sample: PBMCs. The chain links TRBV7-9 to TRBJ2-7, with D maybe TRBD1 (5 bases). The CDR3 reads CSSSPRGNEQYF. The DNA for the CDR3 is TGTTCCAGCAGTCCAAGGGGAAACGAGCAGTACTTC. Together with reference TRBV7-9 and TRBJ2-7, the CDR3 gives the full variable domain: DTGVSQNPRHKITKRGQNVTFRCDPISEHNRLYWYRQTLGQGPEFLTYFQNEAQLEKSRLLSDRFSAERPKGSFSTLEIQRTEQGDSAMYLCSSSPRGNEQYFGPGTRLTVT.